The 7 T cell receptor beta chains below all came from one sample that was sequenced in a study of T cell responses to AZD1222 COVID-19 vaccine. Repertoires were generated with immunoSEQ multiplex PCR, while TCRdb's copy carries only in-frame clones and drops some. In the table there are some 150,000 clones, approximately 90% of which are singletons. The sequenced sample was peripheral blood, obtained on day 0 of AZD1222 vaccination. Receptors were obtained from an adult in good health.

The chain carries TRBV10-1 and TRBJ2-3, with TRBD2 identical over 9 bases. V shed 3 bases and J 6 bases; nucleotides not matched to a gene: 19. The CDR3 sequence is 19 residues long. Germline CDR1 reads WNHNN; CDR2 reads SYGVQD (reference sequence). The CDR3 spells CASSESGAGGHAGADTQYF. The CDR3 DNA sequence: TGCGCCAGCAGTGAATCCGGAGCGGGGGGCCACGCTGGCGCCGATACGCAGTATTTT.

The J gene is TRBJ2-7, the V gene TRBV27; D could derive from TRBD1 or TRBD2 (5 bases each). The CDR3 runs 16 residues. V was shortened by 4 bases and J by 0 bases, with 16 bases between the two germline ends. Germline V gene sequence: CDR1 MNHEY, CDR2 SMNVEV (reference sequence). Here the CDR3 DNA reads TGTGCCAGCAGTTCGTCCGGGACCGAAAGCTCCTACGAGCAGTACTTC. Its protein is CASSSSGTESSYEQYF.

This chain connects TRBV10-3 to TRBJ2-2, with 7 bases fitting TRBD1. V gave up 1 base and J gave up 3 bases; unmatched junction bases: 2. The CDR3 sequence is 15 residues long. Germline V gives CDR1 ENHRY, CDR2 SYGVKD. The CDR3 bases are TGTGCCATCAGTGAGTACCAGGGGGACACCGGGGAGCTGTTTTTT. This codes for CAISEYQGDTGELFF.

The rearrangement joins TRBV19 to TRBJ1-5; D may be TRBD1 (6 bases). Germline assignment: CDR1 LNHDA and CDR2 SQIVND (reference sequence). The CDR3 consists of 15 residues. V was shortened by 8 bases and J by 5 bases, with 19 bases between the two germline ends. CDR3 residues: CASLSHGQWDQPQHF. As DNA, the CDR3 is TGTGCCAGTCTCAGCCACGGACAGTGGGATCAGCCCCAGCATTTT.

The rearrangement links TRBV7-2 to TRBJ1-4; TRBD1 might be the D (6 bases). The CDR3 runs to 16 residues. In germline, CDR1 is SGHTA, CDR2 FQGNSA. V was clipped by 4 bases and J by 8 bases, with 20 bases between them. The CDR3 protein is CASSSPDRPREEKLFF. In DNA form, the CDR3 reads TGTGCCAGCAGCTCCCCGGACAGACCTCGGGAAGAAAAACTGTTTTTT.

This clone was observed once. This chain uses TRBV4-3 with TRBJ2-6; no reliable D call. The CDR3 runs 16 residues. CDR1 is LGHNA and CDR2 is YSLEER in the germline V gene. V lost 0 bases and J lost 0, with 6 bases in between. The CDR3 DNA reads TGCGCCAGCAGCCAAGATTTGGCCTCTGGGGCCAACGTCCTGACTTTC. It is translated as CASSQDLASGANVLTF.

The gene calls are TRBV30 and TRBJ1-6, with 7 bases identical to TRBD1. This CDR3 has 13 amino acids. Germline assignment: CDR1 GTSNPN and CDR2 SVGIG (reference sequence). Unmatched junction bases numbered 3, after V lost 5 bases and J lost 5 bases. In nucleotides, the CDR3 is TGTGCCTGGGCCGGGACAGATAATTCACCCCTCCACTTT. It yields the protein CAWAGTDNSPLHF.